The entry below gives a single T cell receptor (beta chain) sequence along with its context. This entry is derived from a study of blood T cell repertoires in COVID-19. The table came from immunoSEQ multiplex PCR; TCRdb's copy has only in-frame clones and leaves some out. This table has some 350,000 clones, about 88% appearing once. This CDR3 has 15 amino acids. Germline V CDR1 and CDR2: MDHEN, SYDVKM. The ends were cut back, 6 bases at V and 5 bases at J, with 16 bases in the middle. Source material: peripheral blood. The chain carries TRBV28 and TRBJ1-4, with D perhaps matching TRBD1 (5 bases). The source is an older woman with COVID-19, enrolled during active disease. CDR3 residues: CASRTAGGLNEKLFF. The CDR3 DNA follows: TGTGCCAGCAGGACTGCCGGGGGATTAAATGAAAAACTGTTTTTT.